A selection of T cell receptor beta chains follows, all from one sample in a study of blood T cell repertoires in COVID-19. The table came from immunoSEQ multiplex PCR; TCRdb's copy has only in-frame clones and leaves some out. The table has about 270,000 clones, around 89% seen once; the top ten hold over 4%. The sequenced sample was PBMCs or T cells enriched from blood (not recorded which). These receptors were obtained from a woman in her 30s with acute COVID-19. CDR3s include the opening cysteine and the closing phenylalanine or tryptophan.

v_gene,j_gene,CDR3aa
TRBV7-9,TRBJ2-2,CASSRGGYNTGELFF
TRBV28,TRBJ1-2,CASREGAKDYGYTF
TRBV7-2,TRBJ2-3,CASSSTGTSAADTQYF
TRBV7-8,TRBJ2-7,CASSLNKMPYEQYF
TRBV4-1,TRBJ2-3,CASSQDWASGTSTDTQYF
TRBV27,TRBJ2-3,CASSLPGTSGIRDTQYF
TRBV28,TRBJ2-7,CASSQTSGLSYEQYF
TRBV4-1,TRBJ2-3,CASSQSSGRYTDTQYF
TRBV29-1,TRBJ2-2,CSGLVTGELFF
TRBV10-3,TRBJ2-7,CATSDRESHEQYF
TRBV18,TRBJ2-7,CASSLGQGEFYEQYF
TRBV10-3,TRBJ1-1,CATGNRGMNTEAFF
TRBV29-1,TRBJ2-1,CSVEWTRESAPNEQFF
TRBV7-9,TRBJ2-7,CASSEGTVSYEQYF